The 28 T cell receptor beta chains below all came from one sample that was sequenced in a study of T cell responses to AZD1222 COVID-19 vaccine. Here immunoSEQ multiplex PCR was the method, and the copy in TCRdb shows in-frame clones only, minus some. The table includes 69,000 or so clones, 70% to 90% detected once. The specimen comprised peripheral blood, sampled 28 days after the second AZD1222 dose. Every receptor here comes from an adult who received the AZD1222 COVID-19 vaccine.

The CDR3 is CASSFEGVDTEAFF. The DNA of the CDR3 is TGTGCCAGTAGTTTCGAGGGAGTGGACACTGAAGCTTTCTTT. The V gene is TRBV19, the J gene TRBJ1-1; D not resolved. The ends were cut back, 5 bases at V and 3 bases at J, with 13 bases in the middle. This CDR3 comprises 14 residues. CDR1 LNHDA and CDR2 SQIVND come from the germline V gene (reference sequence). The full variable domain, its missing parts supplied by reference TRBV19 and TRBJ1-1, is DGGITQSPKYLFRKEGQNVTLSCEQNLNHDAMYWYRQDPGQGLRLIYYSQIVNDFQKGDIAEGYSVSREKKESFPLTVTSAQKNPTAFYLCASSFEGVDTEAFFGQGTRLTVV.

The DNA for the CDR3 is TGCGCCAGCAGCTTGATGGACGGATGTCCTTTCCAGGTTTGGGCTTTCTTT. This sequence encodes CASSLMDGCPFQVWAFF. The chain couples TRBV5-1 to TRBJ1-1; the D is unclear. Germline assignment: CDR1 SGHRS and CDR2 YFSETQ. V lost 1 base and J lost 11, with 27 bases in between. This CDR3 region has 17 residues.

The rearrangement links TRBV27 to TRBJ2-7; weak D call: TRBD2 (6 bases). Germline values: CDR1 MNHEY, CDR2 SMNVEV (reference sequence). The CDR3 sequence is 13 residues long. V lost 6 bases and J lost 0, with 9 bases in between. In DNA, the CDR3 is TGTGCCAGCAGGCCGGGACTCTCCTACGAGCAGTACTTC. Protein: CASRPGLSYEQYF.

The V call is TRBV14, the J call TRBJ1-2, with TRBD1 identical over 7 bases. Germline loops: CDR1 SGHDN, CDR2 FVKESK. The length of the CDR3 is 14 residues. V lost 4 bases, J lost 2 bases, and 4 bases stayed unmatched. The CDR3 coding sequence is TGTGCCAGCAGCCGCCGGGACAGCAACTATGGCTACACCTTC. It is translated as CASSRRDSNYGYTF.

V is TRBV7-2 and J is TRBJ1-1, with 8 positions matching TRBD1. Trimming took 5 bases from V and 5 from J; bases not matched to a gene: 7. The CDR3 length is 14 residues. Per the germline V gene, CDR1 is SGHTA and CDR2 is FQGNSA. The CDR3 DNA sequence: TGTGCCAGCAGCCCGGGACAGGTCGTTACTGAAGCTTTCTTT. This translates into CASSPGQVVTEAFF. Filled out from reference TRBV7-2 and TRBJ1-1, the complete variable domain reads GAGVSQSPSNKVTEKGKDVELRCDPISGHTALYWYRQSLGQGLEFLIYFQGNSAPDKSGLPSDRFSAERTGGSVSTLTIQRTQQEDSAVYLCASSPGQVVTEAFFGQGTRLTVV.

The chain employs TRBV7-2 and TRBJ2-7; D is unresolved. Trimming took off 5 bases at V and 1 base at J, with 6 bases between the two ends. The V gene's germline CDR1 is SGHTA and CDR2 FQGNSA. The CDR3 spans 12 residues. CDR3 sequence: CASSLTSYEQYF. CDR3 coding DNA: TGTGCCAGCAGCCTAACGTCCTACGAGCAGTACTTC.

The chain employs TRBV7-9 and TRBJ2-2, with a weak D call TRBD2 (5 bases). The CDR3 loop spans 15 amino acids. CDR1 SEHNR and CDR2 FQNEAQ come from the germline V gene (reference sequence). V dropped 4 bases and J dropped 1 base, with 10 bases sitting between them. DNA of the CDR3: TGTGCCAGCAGCTCCCCCCGGGGGAACACCGGGGAGCTGTTTTTT. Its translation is CASSSPRGNTGELFF.

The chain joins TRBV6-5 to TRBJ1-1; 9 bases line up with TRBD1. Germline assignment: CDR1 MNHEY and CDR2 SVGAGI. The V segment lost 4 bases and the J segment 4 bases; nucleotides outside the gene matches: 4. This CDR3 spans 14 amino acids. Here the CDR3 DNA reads TGTGCCAGCAGTTCCGGGACAGGGCCCACTGAAGCTTTCTTT. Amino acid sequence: CASSSGTGPTEAFF.

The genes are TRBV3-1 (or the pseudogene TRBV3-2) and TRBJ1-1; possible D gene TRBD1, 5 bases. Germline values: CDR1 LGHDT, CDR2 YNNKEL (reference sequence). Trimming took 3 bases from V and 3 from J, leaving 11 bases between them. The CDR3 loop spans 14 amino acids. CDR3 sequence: CASSQRGGDTEAFF. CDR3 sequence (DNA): TGTGCCAGCAGCCAGAGGGGTGGGGACACTGAAGCTTTCTTT.

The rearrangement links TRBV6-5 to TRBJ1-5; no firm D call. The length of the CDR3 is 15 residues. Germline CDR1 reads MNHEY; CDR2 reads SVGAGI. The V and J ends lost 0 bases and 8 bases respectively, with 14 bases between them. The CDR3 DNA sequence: TGTGCCAGCAGTTACTCGGGCGCTGGGTTTGAGCCCCAGCATTTT. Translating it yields CASSYSGAGFEPQHF.

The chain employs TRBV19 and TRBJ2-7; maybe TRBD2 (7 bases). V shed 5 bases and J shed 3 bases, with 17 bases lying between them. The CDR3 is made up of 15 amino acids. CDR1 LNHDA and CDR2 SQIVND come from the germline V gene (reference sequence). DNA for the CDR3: TGTGCCAGTAGTGCCCCCGGGGGGCGATACTACGAGCAGTACTTC. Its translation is CASSAPGGRYYEQYF.

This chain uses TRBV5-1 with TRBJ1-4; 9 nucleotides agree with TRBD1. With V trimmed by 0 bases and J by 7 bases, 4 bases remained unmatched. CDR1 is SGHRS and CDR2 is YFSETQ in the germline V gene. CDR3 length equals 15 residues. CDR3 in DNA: TGCGCCAGCAGCTTGGGGACAGGGGCGGGTGAAAAACTGTTTTTT. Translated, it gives CASSLGTGAGEKLFF. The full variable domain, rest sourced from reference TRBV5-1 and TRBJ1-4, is KAGVTQTPRYLIKTRGQQVTLSCSPISGHRSVSWYQQTPGQGLQFLFEYFSETQRNKGNFPGRFSGRQFSNSRSEMNVSTLELGDSALYLCASSLGTGAGEKLFFGSGTQLSVL.

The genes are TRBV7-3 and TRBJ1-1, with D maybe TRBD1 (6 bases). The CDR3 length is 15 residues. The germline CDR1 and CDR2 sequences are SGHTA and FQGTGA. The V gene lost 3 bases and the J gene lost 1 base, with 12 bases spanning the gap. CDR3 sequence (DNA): TGTGCCAGCAGCTTGGGGGGCATAGGGAACACTGAAGCTTTCTTT. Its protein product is CASSLGGIGNTEAFF.

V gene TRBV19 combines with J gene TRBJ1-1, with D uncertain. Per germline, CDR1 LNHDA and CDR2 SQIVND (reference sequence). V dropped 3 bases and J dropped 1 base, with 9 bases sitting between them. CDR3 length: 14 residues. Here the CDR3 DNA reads TGTGCCAGTAGTATGGAGGTGGCGAACACTGAAGCTTTCTTT. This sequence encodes CASSMEVANTEAFF.

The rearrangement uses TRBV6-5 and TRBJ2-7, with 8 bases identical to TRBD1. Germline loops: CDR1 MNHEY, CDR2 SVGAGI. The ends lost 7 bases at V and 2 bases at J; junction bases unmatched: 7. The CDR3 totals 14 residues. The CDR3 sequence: CASNPAQGAYEQYF. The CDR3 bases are TGTGCCAGCAACCCTGCACAGGGGGCCTACGAGCAGTACTTC.

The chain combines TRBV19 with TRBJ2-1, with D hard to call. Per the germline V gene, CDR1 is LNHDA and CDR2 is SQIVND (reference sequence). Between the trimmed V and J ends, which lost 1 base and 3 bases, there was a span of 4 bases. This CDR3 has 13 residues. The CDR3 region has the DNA TGTGCCAGTAGTATAGCACTCTACAATGAGCAGTTCTTC. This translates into CASSIALYNEQFF.

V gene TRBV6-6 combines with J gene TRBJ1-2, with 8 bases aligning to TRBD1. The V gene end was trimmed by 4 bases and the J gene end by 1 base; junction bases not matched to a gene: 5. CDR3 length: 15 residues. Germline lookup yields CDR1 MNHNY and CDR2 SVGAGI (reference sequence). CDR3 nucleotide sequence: TGTGCCAGCAGTTCCGGGACAGGCGTTAACTATGGCTACACCTTC. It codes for CASSSGTGVNYGYTF.

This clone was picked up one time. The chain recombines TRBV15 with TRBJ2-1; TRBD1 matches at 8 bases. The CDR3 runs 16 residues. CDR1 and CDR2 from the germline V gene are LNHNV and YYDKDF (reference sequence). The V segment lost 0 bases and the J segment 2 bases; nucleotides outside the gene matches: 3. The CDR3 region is CATSRDHRGAYNEQFF. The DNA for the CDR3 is TGTGCCACCAGCAGAGATCACAGGGGGGCCTACAATGAGCAGTTCTTC.

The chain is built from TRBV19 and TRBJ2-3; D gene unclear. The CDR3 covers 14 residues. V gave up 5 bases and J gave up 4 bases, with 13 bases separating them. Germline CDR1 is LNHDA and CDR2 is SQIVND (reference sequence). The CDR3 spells CASSSDWTADTQYF. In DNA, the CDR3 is TGTGCCAGTAGTTCCGACTGGACGGCAGATACGCAGTATTTT.

CDR3 region: CASSLTGDTEQFF. The CDR3 region has the DNA TGTGCCAGCAGCTTAACGGGCGACACTGAGCAGTTCTTC. J is TRBJ2-1 and V is TRBV7-8; no clear D gene. Germline CDR1 and CDR2: SGHVS and FQNEAQ. CDR3 size: 13 residues. Trimming shortened V by 2 bases and J by 9 bases, and 11 bases separated the two germline ends.

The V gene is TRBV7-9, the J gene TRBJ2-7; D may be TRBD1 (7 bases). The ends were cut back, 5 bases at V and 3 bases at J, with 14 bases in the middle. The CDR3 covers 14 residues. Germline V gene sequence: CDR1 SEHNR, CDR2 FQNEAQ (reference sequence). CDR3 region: CASSPRDSLYEQYF. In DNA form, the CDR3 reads TGTGCCAGCAGCCCGCGGGACAGCCTCTACGAGCAGTACTTC.

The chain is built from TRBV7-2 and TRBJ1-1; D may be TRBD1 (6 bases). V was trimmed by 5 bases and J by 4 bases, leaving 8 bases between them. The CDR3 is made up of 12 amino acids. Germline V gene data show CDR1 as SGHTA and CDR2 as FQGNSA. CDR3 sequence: CASSPQGTEAFF. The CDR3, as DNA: TGTGCCAGCAGCCCACAGGGCACTGAAGCTTTCTTT.

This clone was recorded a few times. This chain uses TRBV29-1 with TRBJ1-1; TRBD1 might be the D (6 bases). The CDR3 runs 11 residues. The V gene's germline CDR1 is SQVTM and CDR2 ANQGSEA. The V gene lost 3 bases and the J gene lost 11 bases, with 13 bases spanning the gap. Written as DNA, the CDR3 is TGCAGCGTTGATGGACAGCAGGCCGCTTTCTTT. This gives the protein CSVDGQQAAFF.

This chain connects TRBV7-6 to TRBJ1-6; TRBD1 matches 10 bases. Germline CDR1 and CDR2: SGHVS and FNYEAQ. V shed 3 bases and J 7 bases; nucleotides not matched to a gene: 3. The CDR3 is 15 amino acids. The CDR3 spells CASSFLGQGNSPLHF. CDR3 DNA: TGTGCCAGCAGCTTTTTGGGACAGGGGAATTCACCCCTCCACTTT.

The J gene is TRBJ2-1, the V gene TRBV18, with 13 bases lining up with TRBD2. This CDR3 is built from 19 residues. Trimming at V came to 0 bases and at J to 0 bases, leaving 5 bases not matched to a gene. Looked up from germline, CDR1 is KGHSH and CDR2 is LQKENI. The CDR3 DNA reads TGTGCCAGCTCACCACCGGAACTAGCGGGAGGGAGCTCCTACAATGAGCAGTTCTTC. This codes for CASSPPELAGGSSYNEQFF.

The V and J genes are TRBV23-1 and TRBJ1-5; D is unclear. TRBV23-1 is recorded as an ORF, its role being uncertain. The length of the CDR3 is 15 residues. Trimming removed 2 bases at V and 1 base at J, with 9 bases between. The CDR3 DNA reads TGCGCCAGCAGTCAAAGTGCAACAAGCAATCAGCCCCAGCATTTT. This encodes CASSQSATSNQPQHF.

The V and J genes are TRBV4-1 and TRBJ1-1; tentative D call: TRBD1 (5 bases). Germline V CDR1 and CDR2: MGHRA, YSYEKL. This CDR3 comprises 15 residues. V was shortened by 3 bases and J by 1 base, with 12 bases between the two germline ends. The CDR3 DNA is TGCGCCAGCAGCCACGTTGGGAGGGGGAACACTGAAGCTTTCTTT. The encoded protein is CASSHVGRGNTEAFF.

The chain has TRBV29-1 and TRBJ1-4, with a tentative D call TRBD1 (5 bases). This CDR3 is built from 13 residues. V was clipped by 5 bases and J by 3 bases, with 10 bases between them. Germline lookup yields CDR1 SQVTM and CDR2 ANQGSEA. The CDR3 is CSVQTAPNEKLFF. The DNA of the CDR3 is TGCAGCGTTCAGACAGCGCCTAATGAAAAACTGTTTTTT.